Each of the 16 T cell receptor beta chains below was sequenced from the same sample in a study of blood T cell repertoires in COVID-19. Measured with immunoSEQ multiplex PCR; TCRdb has only the in-frame clones, and not every one. Seen here are about 50,000 clones, more than 75% observed once, and the top ten hold around 6.4%. The specimen sequenced was peripheral blood. These receptors originate from a woman in her fifties or sixties with acute or convalescent COVID-19.

The J gene is TRBJ2-3, the V gene TRBV4-2, with 7 positions matching TRBD2. The CDR3 extends over 18 amino acids. CDR1 and CDR2 (germline): LGHNA, YNFKEQ. V dropped 1 base and J dropped 3; count of bases not matched to a gene: 13. The CDR3 here is CASSQVTGGPEGTDTQYF. CDR3 in DNA: TGTGCCAGCAGCCAAGTAACGGGAGGCCCGGAGGGGACAGATACGCAGTATTTT.

The rearrangement uses TRBV7-6 and TRBJ2-5, with D maybe TRBD2 (7 bases). This CDR3 contains 16 residues. The V gene's germline CDR1 is SGHVS and CDR2 FNYEAQ. V shed 5 bases and J shed 2 bases, with 18 bases lying between them. CDR3 region: CASSETGRGFQETQYF. The CDR3 nucleotides read TGTGCCAGCAGCGAAACGGGGAGGGGGTTTCAAGAGACCCAGTACTTC.

J is TRBJ2-3 and V is TRBV6-5; D is unclear. With 5 bases removed from V and 5 bases from J, the gap between germline ends came to 11 bases. The CDR3 is 13 residues long. Germline CDR1 reads MNHEY; CDR2 reads SVGAGI. The CDR3 region is CASSPRRKDTQYF. CDR3 coding DNA: TGTGCCAGCAGTCCCCGTCGTAAAGATACGCAGTATTTT.

The chain uses TRBV30 and TRBJ2-2, with 7 bases fitting TRBD2. The CDR3 contains 14 residues. The trim removed 4 bases at V and 4 bases at J, leaving 6 bases unmatched. The germline V gene encodes CDR1 GTSNPN and CDR2 SVGIG (reference sequence). The CDR3 sequence is CAWKRLAVTGELFF. The CDR3 DNA reads TGTGCCTGGAAGCGGCTAGCGGTCACCGGGGAGCTGTTTTTT.

This rearrangement joins TRBV7-2 to TRBJ2-3; TRBD2 aligns across 11 bases. CDR1 and CDR2 (germline): SGHTA, FQGNSA. CDR3 length equals 18 residues. Trimming removed 2 bases from V and 4 bases from J; junction bases left unmatched: 11. This CDR3 reads CASSLWMTSGNGADTQYF. As DNA, the CDR3 is TGTGCCAGCAGCTTATGGATGACTAGCGGGAATGGGGCAGATACGCAGTATTTT.

This chain joins TRBV29-1 and TRBJ1-2, with 9 bases identical to TRBD1. In germline, CDR1 is SQVTM, CDR2 ANQGSEA. This CDR3 comprises 12 residues. V gave up 5 bases and J gave up 6 bases; unmatched junction bases: 4. The CDR3 DNA is TGCAGCGTTCTCACAGGGGGCAATGGCTACACCTTC. Amino acid sequence: CSVLTGGNGYTF.

J is TRBJ2-3 and V is TRBV9; 16 nucleotides line up with TRBD2. The CDR3 is made up of 20 amino acids. Germline trimming cut 3 bases from V and 0 bases from J; bases unmatched to any gene: 10. Germline CDR1 is SGDLS and CDR2 is YYNGEE. CDR3 nucleotides: TGTGCCAGCAGCGCGGGGACTAGCGGGGGGGCCCCCCATAGCACAGATACGCAGTATTTT. Protein: CASSAGTSGGAPHSTDTQYF. Filled out from reference TRBV9 and TRBJ2-3, the complete variable domain reads DSGVTQTPKHLITATGQRVTLRCSPRSGDLSVYWYQQSLDQGLQFLIQYYNGEERAKGNILERFSAQQFPDLHSELNLSSLELGDSALYFCASSAGTSGGAPHSTDTQYFGPGTRLTVL.

This chain connects TRBV3-1 (or the pseudogene TRBV3-2) to TRBJ2-5; 11 bases agree with TRBD2. Losses at the gene ends were 4 bases for V and 5 bases for J; bases not matched to a gene: 6. Germline lookup yields CDR1 LGHDT and CDR2 YNNKEL (reference sequence). The CDR3 is 15 residues long. The CDR3 loop is CASSPSSGGRETQYF. The CDR3 DNA reads as TGTGCCAGCAGCCCCTCTAGCGGGGGGCGGGAGACCCAGTACTTC.

The chain carries TRBV6-6 and TRBJ2-7, with a possible D match to TRBD2 (7 bases). CDR1 is MNHNY and CDR2 is SVGAGI in the germline V gene (reference sequence). Trimming left V 1 base short and J 6 bases short, with 13 bases between. The length of the CDR3 is 14 residues. The CDR3 nucleotides read TGTGCCAGCAGTTACTTGCGGGGGCTTGGCGAGCAGTACTTC. It is translated as CASSYLRGLGEQYF.

The count of this clone is one. The chain joins TRBV6-6 to TRBJ1-6; 9 bases line up with TRBD1. The CDR3 is made up of 18 amino acids. The germline V gene has CDR1 MNHNY and CDR2 SVGAGI (reference sequence). V trimming: 5 bases; J trimming: 1 base; junction bases outside the gene matches: 9. The CDR3 DNA sequence: TGTGCCAGCAGTCCCGCACCGGGACAGGGATCCTATAATTCACCCCTCCACTTT. This sequence encodes CASSPAPGQGSYNSPLHF.

The chain has TRBV2 and TRBJ2-5; the match to TRBD1 covers 7 bases. V shed 2 bases and J 4 bases; nucleotides not matched to a gene: 16. In germline, CDR1 is SNHLY, CDR2 FYNNEI. The CDR3 consists of 18 residues. This chain's CDR3 is CASSESPRTGVARETQYF. As DNA, the CDR3 is TGTGCCAGCAGTGAATCTCCTAGGACAGGCGTTGCGAGAGAGACCCAGTACTTC.

This chain uses TRBV19 with TRBJ1-4, with TRBD1 identical over 8 bases. CDR3 length: 14 residues. Germline-derived CDR1 and CDR2 are LNHDA and SQIVND (reference sequence). V lost 9 bases, J lost 10 bases, and 13 bases stayed unmatched. CDR3 nucleotide sequence: TGTGCCAGAGCCCGGTACAGGGGGACCGGAAAACTGTTTTTT. Its protein is CARARYRGTGKLFF.

The chain couples TRBV7-9 to TRBJ1-1; TRBD1 might be the D (5 bases). From germline, CDR1 is SEHNR and CDR2 FQNEAQ (reference sequence). V shed 0 bases and J shed 0 bases, with 17 bases lying between them. This CDR3 contains 18 residues. CDR3 DNA: TGTGCCAGCAGCTTAGCTGGTCAGGGCGCGGGAGTGAACACTGAAGCTTTCTTT. It specifies CASSLAGQGAGVNTEAFF. The full variable domain, in which reference TRBV7-9 and TRBJ1-1 provide the parts outside the CDR3, is DTGVSQNPRHKITKRGQNVTFRCDPISEHNRLYWYRQTLGQGPEFLTYFQNEAQLEKSRLLSDRFSAERPKGSFSTLEIQRTEQGDSAMYLCASSLAGQGAGVNTEAFFGQGTRLTVV.

The V call is TRBV5-1, the J call TRBJ2-7, with 7 bases that match TRBD1. The CDR3 has 13 amino acids. Germline CDR1 and CDR2: SGHRS and YFSETQ. V was pared by 6 bases and J by 4 bases, with 7 bases of the junction left unmatched. The CDR3 nucleotides read TGCGCCAGCAACACTCAACAGGGGTACGAGCAGTACTTC. Residues: CASNTQQGYEQYF.

This chain links TRBV5-8 with TRBJ2-3; perhaps TRBD2 as D (6 bases). V was shortened by 0 bases and J by 6 bases, with 11 bases between the two germline ends. Germline CDR1 SGHTS, CDR2 YDEGEE. The length of the CDR3 is 14 residues. CDR3 nucleotide sequence: TGTGCCAGCAGCTTGGCGTGGGGGGTGGATACGCAGTATTTT. Amino acid sequence: CASSLAWGVDTQYF.

The chain uses TRBV19 and TRBJ2-7; no reliable D call. CDR3 length: 15 amino acids. V lost 2 bases to trimming and J lost 6 bases, with 17 bases between them. Germline CDR1 LNHDA, CDR2 SQIVND (reference sequence). CDR3 in amino acids: CASSIPQTPSSEQYF. The DNA of the CDR3 is TGTGCCAGTAGTATACCCCAGACACCCTCGAGCGAGCAGTACTTC.